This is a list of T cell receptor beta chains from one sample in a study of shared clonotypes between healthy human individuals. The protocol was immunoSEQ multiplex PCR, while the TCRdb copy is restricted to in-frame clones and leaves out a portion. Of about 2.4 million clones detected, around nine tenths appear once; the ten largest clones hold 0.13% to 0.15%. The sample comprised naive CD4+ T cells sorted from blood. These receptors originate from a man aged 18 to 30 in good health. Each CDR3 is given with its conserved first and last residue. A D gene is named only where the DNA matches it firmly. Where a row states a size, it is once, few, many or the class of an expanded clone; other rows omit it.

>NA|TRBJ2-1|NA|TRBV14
TGTGCCAGCAGCCTGAACAATGAGCAGTTCTTC
CASSLNNEQFF
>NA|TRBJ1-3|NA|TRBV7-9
TGTGCCAGCAGCTTAGGAGAGGGCAGGACTTCTGGAAACACCATATATTTT
CASSLGEGRTSGNTIYF
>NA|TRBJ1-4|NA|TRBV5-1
TGCGCCAGCAGCTCCTTAGGTCGTGAGAAAGAAAAACTGTTTTTT
CASSSLGREKEKLFF
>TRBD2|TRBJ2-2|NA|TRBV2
TGTGCCAGCAGCGGAGCGGGGATCGGTACCGGGGAGCTGTTTTTT
CASSGAGIGTGELFF
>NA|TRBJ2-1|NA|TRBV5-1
TGCGCCAGCAGCCCGGACAACTACAATGAGCAGTTCTTC
CASSPDNYNEQFF
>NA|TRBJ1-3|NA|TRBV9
TGTGCCAGCAGCGTAGGAATAGGGAGCTCTGGAAACACCATATATTTT
CASSVGIGSSGNTIYF
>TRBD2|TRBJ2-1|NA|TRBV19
TGTGCCAGTAGTTCCTTAGCGGGAGTCACCCTCAATGAGCAGTTCTTC
CASSSLAGVTLNEQFF
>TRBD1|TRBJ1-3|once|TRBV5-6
TGTGCCAGCAGCCTCATCTGGACAGGGGCCACGAGCTCTGGAAACACCATATATTTT
CASSLIWTGATSSGNTIYF
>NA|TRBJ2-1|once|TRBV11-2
TGTGCCAGCAGCCCAGGGGGGACCTACAATGAGCAGTTCTTC
CASSPGGTYNEQFF
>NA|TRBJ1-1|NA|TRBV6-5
TGTGCCAGCAGGAGCCTGGGGGGGAACACTGAAGCTTTCTTT
CASRSLGGNTEAFF
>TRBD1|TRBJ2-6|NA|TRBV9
TGTGCCAGCAGCCTCCGGGACAGTTACTCTGGGGCCAACGTCCTGACTTTC
CASSLRDSYSGANVLTF
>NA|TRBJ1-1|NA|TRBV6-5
TGTGCCAGCAGTTTTAGGGGGGAAGCTTTCTTT
CASSFRGEAFF
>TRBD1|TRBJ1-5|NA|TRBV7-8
TGTGCCAGCAGCCTAACAGGGGGCTTGGAGCCCCAGCATTTT
CASSLTGGLEPQHF
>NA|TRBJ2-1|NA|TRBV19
TGTGCCAGTAGTGCCCAGCCGAAGCGCAATGAGCAGTTCTTC
CASSAQPKRNEQFF
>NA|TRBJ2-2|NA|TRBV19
TGTGCCAGTAGACTACCCAGGTATCCCGGGGAGCTGTTTTTT
CASRLPRYPGELFF
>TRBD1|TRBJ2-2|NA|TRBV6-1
TGTGCCAGCAGTGCCTACCCGGGACAGGGAAACACCGGGGAGCTGTTTTTT
CASSAYPGQGNTGELFF
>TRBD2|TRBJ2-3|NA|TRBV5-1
TGCGCCAGCAACGTAGCGGGGGACACAGATACGCAGTATTTT
CASNVAGDTDTQYF
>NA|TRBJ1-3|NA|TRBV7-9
TGTGCCAGCAGCTTATCCGCGCGCCGTAGGCTAAGCTCTGGAAACACCATATATTTT
CASSLSARRRLSSGNTIYF
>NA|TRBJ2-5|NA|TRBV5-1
TGCGCCAGCAGCTCGGACGTCCTAGAGACCCAGTACTTC
CASSSDVLETQYF
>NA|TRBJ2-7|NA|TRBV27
TGTGCCAGCAGTAGGACGGGGGCAAACTACGAGCAGTACTTC
CASSRTGANYEQYF
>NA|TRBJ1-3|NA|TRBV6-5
TGTGCCAGCAGTTACGGGGAAGGTGGAAACACCATATATTTT
CASSYGEGGNTIYF
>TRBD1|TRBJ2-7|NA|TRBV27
TGTGCCAGCACCGTCGGACAGGGATCGACCTACGAGCAGTACTTC
CASTVGQGSTYEQYF
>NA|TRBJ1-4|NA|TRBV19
TGTGCCAGTAGTATAACGTCCAGGCCGCCCCTTAATGAAAAACTGTTTTTT
CASSITSRPPLNEKLFF
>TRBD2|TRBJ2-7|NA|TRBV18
TGTGCCAGCTCACGAACTAGCGGGAGCTCCTACGAGCAGTACTTC
CASSRTSGSSYEQYF
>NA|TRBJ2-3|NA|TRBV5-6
TGTGCCAGCAGCTTGGGGTTCAGCACAGATACGCAGTATTTT
CASSLGFSTDTQYF
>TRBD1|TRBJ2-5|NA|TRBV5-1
TGCGCCAGCAGTTTTAGGACAGGGGGCGAAGAGACCCAGTACTTC
CASSFRTGGEETQYF
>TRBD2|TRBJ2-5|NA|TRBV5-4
TGTGCCAGCAGCTTGCTCGGGACTAGCGGGGGTGGAGAGACCCAGTACTTC
CASSLLGTSGGGETQYF
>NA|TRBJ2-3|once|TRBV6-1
TGTGCCAGCAGTGAAGCTTGGGATACGCAGTATTTT
CASSEAWDTQYF
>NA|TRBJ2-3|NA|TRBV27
TGTGCCAGCAGCACTAGGTACAAGTCCCCCTTGGATACGCAGTATTTT
CASSTRYKSPLDTQYF
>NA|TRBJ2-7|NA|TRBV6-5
TGTGCCAGCAGGGGGTGGGGGGAGCGGTACGAGCAGTACTTC
CASRGWGERYEQYF
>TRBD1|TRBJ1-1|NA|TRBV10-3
TGTGCCATCAGTGAGTACAGGGGGCGTACTGAAGCTTTCTTT
CAISEYRGRTEAFF
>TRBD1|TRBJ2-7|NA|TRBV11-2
TGTGCCAGCAGCTCACAGGGGGTGCAGTACTTC
CASSSQGVQYF
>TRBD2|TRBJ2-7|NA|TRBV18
TGTGCCAGCTCACCTGAGGTGAAGGGAGGGACCTACGAGCAGTACTTC
CASSPEVKGGTYEQYF
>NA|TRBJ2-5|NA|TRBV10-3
TGTGCCATCAGTGAGCCTGGTGAGACCCAGTACTTC
CAISEPGETQYF
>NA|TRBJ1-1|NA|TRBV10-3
TGTGCCACCGCTTGGGGCGAATTGACACAGAGCACTGAAGCTTTCTTT
CATAWGELTQSTEAFF
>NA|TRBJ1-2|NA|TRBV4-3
TGCGCCAGCAGCCAAGAACGGGTCAGGAAGGGCTATGGCTACACCTTC
CASSQERVRKGYGYTF
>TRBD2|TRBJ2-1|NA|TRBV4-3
TGCGCCAGCAGCCAAGCCCCCGCGACTAGCGGGAAAAATGAGCAGTTCTTC
CASSQAPATSGKNEQFF
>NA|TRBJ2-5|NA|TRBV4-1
TGCGCCAGCAGCCAAGTTTTGGGAGAGACCCAGTACTTC
CASSQVLGETQYF
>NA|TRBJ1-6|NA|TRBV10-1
TGCGCCAGCTCGACCGGCTCCTATAATTCACCCCTCCACTTT
CASSTGSYNSPLHF
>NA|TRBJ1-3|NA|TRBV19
TGTGCCAGTACTATCGACGGCAGTGCTTACTCTGGAAACACCATATATTTT
CASTIDGSAYSGNTIYF
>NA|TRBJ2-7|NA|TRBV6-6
TGTGCCAGCGGAACGGGGGCGAGCGAGCAGTACTTC
CASGTGASEQYF
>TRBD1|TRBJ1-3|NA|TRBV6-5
TGTGCCAGCAGTCGGGACAGTCGAAACACCATATATTTT
CASSRDSRNTIYF
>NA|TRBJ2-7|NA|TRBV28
TGTGCCAGCAGTTTCCGCGCCTACGAGCAGTACTTC
CASSFRAYEQYF